The clone carrying this T cell receptor (beta chain) showed up many times. Using RNA transcripts as the source, TCR beta CDR3 regions were amplified. TCR CDR3 regions were first amplified by RT-PCR with HTBI primers. One entry per CDR3 protein results from TCRdb running MiXCR on the multiplex PCR reads. The data show more than 95,000 distinct CDR3 sequences, with approximately 48% seen just once and roughly 25% held by the top ten. The diagnoses drew upon clinical symptoms, serum thyroxine and TRAb, thyroid ultrasound and orbital computed tomography. The CDR3 totals 16 residues. Germline CDR1 reads MGHRA; CDR2 reads YSYEKL. The ends were cut back, 4 bases at V and 6 bases at J, with 16 bases in the middle. The sample originates from a study of T cells in Graves' hyperthyroidism and ophthalmopathy.

This receptor was obtained from a man in his forties with Graves' hyperthyroidism. Sequencing input: blood. The chain uses TRBV4-1 and TRBJ1-6; weak D call: TRBD1 (6 bases). The CDR3 here is CASSPTGKAGNSPLHF. CDR3 DNA: TGCGCCAGCAGCCCTACAGGGAAGGCGGGTAATTCACCCCTCCACTTT.